Below, 28 T cell receptor beta chains from the same sample are listed, as sequenced in a study of blood T cell repertoires in COVID-19. Profiling relied on immunoSEQ multiplex PCR, and the TCRdb table lists in-frame clones only, not all of them. The sample yields 80,000 or so clones, about 92% seen once. Sequenced input: peripheral blood. The receptors stem from a woman in her forties or fifties in a cohort sampled during active COVID-19.

CDR3 protein: CASSQGHRVRTGELFF. The CDR3 bases are TGTGCCAGCAGCCAAGGTCACAGGGTACGGACCGGGGAGCTGTTTTTT. The chain carries TRBV3-1 (or the pseudogene TRBV3-2) and TRBJ2-2, with D possibly matching TRBD1 (6 bases). The CDR3 contains 16 residues. The germline V gene encodes CDR1 LGHDT and CDR2 YNNKEL (reference sequence). The germline V and J ends were trimmed by 1 base and 5 bases, with 14 bases remaining between them.

This clone was recorded once. The gene calls are TRBV28 and TRBJ2-1, with 7 bases matching TRBD2. The germline V gene encodes CDR1 MDHEN and CDR2 SYDVKM. The CDR3 loop spans 12 amino acids. The V gene end was trimmed by 6 bases and the J gene end by 10 bases; junction bases not matched to a gene: 6. CDR3 coding DNA: TGTGCCAGCAGCCCGACTAGCCGCGAGCAGTTCTTC. This encodes CASSPTSREQFF.

V and J are TRBV7-2 and TRBJ1-1; TRBD1 matches 8 bases. CDR1 and CDR2 from the germline V gene are SGHTA and FQGNSA. Trimming took 5 bases from V and 7 from J; bases not matched to a gene: 9. The CDR3 consists of 14 residues. In nucleotides, the CDR3 is TGTGCCAGCAGCCGTAACAGGGGGGTCGGTGAAGCTTTCTTT. It specifies CASSRNRGVGEAFF.

The chain employs TRBV5-1 and TRBJ2-2, with 9 bases identical to TRBD2. The CDR3 totals 17 residues. Germline CDR1 reads SGHRS; CDR2 reads YFSETQ. Trimming cost V 0 bases and J 6 bases; bases outside gene matches: 9. DNA for the CDR3: TGCGCCAGCAGCTTGGTGGCTAGCGGGACGGGTGCCGGGGAGCTGTTTTTT. This sequence encodes CASSLVASGTGAGELFF.

About this clone: A junction end diverges from the germline sequence, so it may reflect a read error. The chain carries TRBV5-8 and TRBJ2-7; no clear D gene. The CDR3 spans 12 residues. Germline CDR1 and CDR2: SGHTS and YDEGEE. The CDR3 nucleotides read TGTGCCAGCACCCGTGTCTCCCACGAGCAGTACTTC. It is translated as CASTRVSHEQYF.

The V call is TRBV18, the J call TRBJ1-1; D not resolved. V lost 2 bases and J 5 bases, leaving 18 bases between the germline ends. This CDR3 is 16 amino acids long. Germline values: CDR1 KGHSH, CDR2 LQKENI. DNA for the CDR3: TGTGCCAGCTCACCAACCGAAGCCTGGGGAGGTACTGAAGCTTTCTTT. The encoded protein is CASSPTEAWGGTEAFF.

The chain carries TRBV7-3 and TRBJ2-1; 12 bases map to TRBD2. The CDR3 totals 17 residues. V dropped 4 bases and J dropped 5; count of bases not matched to a gene: 9. The germline V gene encodes CDR1 SGHTA and CDR2 FQGTGA. The CDR3 sequence: CASSSKTSGSGNNEQFF. In nucleotides, the CDR3 is TGTGCCAGCAGCTCGAAGACTAGCGGGAGCGGAAACAATGAGCAGTTCTTC.

The chain uses TRBV28 and TRBJ2-7, with D hard to call. This CDR3 has 11 amino acids. Trimming pared 3 bases from V and 2 bases from J, leaving 2 bases between. The germline gives CDR1 MDHEN, CDR2 SYDVKM. CDR3: CASSFTYEQYF. The CDR3 coding sequence is TGTGCCAGCAGTTTTACCTACGAGCAGTACTTC.

V is TRBV5-1 and J is TRBJ1-2, with D uncertain. The CDR3 is made up of 13 amino acids. Trimming removed 1 base at V and 2 bases at J, with 6 bases between. Germline assignment: CDR1 SGHRS and CDR2 YFSETQ. This chain's CDR3 is CASSLTDNYGYTF. The CDR3 DNA sequence: TGCGCCAGCAGCTTGACAGACAACTATGGCTACACCTTC. The entire variable domain, with the rest obtained from reference TRBV5-1 and TRBJ1-2, is as follows: KAGVTQTPRYLIKTRGQQVTLSCSPISGHRSVSWYQQTPGQGLQFLFEYFSETQRNKGNFPGRFSGRQFSNSRSEMNVSTLELGDSALYLCASSLTDNYGYTFGSGTRLTVV.

This chain joins TRBV19 and TRBJ1-5; D possibly corresponds to TRBD1 (6 bases). CDR1 and CDR2 from the germline V gene are LNHDA and SQIVND (reference sequence). CDR3 size: 16 residues. V was pared by 5 bases and J by 0 bases, with 14 bases between. The CDR3 bases are TGTGCCAGTAGTTACCTCGGGGGGCATAGCAATCAGCCCCAGCATTTT. Protein sequence: CASSYLGGHSNQPQHF.

The chain joins TRBV28 to TRBJ1-2, with 7 nucleotides matching TRBD1. The V gene's germline CDR1 is MDHEN and CDR2 SYDVKM. Trimming at V came to 10 bases and at J to 0 bases, leaving 11 bases not matched to a gene. This CDR3 region has 15 residues. In DNA form, the CDR3 reads TGTGCCAACCGGCAGGGGGATCATTCTAACTATGGCTACACCTTC. Residues: CANRQGDHSNYGYTF.

The chain recombines TRBV10-3 with TRBJ2-2; 7 bases fit TRBD1. Unmatched junction bases numbered 10, after V lost 2 bases and J lost 1 base. This CDR3 spans 18 amino acids. Germline V gives CDR1 ENHRY, CDR2 SYGVKD. CDR3 loop: CAISERATGAQNTGELFF. In DNA form, the CDR3 reads TGTGCCATCAGTGAGAGGGCTACAGGGGCCCAGAACACCGGGGAGCTGTTTTTT.

The rearrangement links TRBV11-2 to TRBJ2-1, with D perhaps TRBD2 (5 bases). Germline values: CDR1 SGHAT, CDR2 FQNNGV. V was pared by 1 base and J by 3 bases, with 13 bases between. The CDR3 is 16 amino acids. CDR3 loop: CASSLAEPGSYNEQFF. CDR3 nucleotides: TGTGCCAGCAGCTTAGCTGAGCCGGGAAGCTACAATGAGCAGTTCTTC.

The genes are TRBV28 and TRBJ1-6; D is uncertain. V lost 8 bases and J 10 bases, leaving 18 bases between the germline ends. From germline, CDR1 is MDHEN and CDR2 SYDVKM. This CDR3 is built from 14 residues. CDR3: CASFGSPAGSPLHF. In DNA form, the CDR3 reads TGTGCCAGCTTCGGCAGTCCAGCGGGGTCACCCCTCCACTTT.

This clone was counted a single time. J is TRBJ2-1 and V is TRBV5-1; perhaps TRBD1 as D (5 bases). The V end lost 4 bases, the J end lost 6 bases, and 17 bases lay between the germline ends. The CDR3 contains 15 residues. Per the germline V gene, CDR1 is SGHRS and CDR2 is YFSETQ. The CDR3 coding sequence is TGCGCCAGCAGCCTAGGGCAGGGATTGGGCAATGAGCAGTTCTTC. Protein product: CASSLGQGLGNEQFF. Together with reference TRBV5-1 and TRBJ2-1, the CDR3 gives the full variable domain: KAGVTQTPRYLIKTRGQQVTLSCSPISGHRSVSWYQQTPGQGLQFLFEYFSETQRNKGNFPGRFSGRQFSNSRSEMNVSTLELGDSALYLCASSLGQGLGNEQFFGPGTRLTVL.

This chain links TRBV6-6 with TRBJ1-4, with 9 bases aligning to TRBD1. The V gene end was trimmed by 7 bases and the J gene end by 1 base; junction bases not matched to a gene: 7. The CDR3 is 16 amino acids. Looked up from germline, CDR1 is MNHNY and CDR2 is SVGAGI (reference sequence). The CDR3 loop reads CASNVPGQGTNEKLFF. The DNA of the CDR3 is TGTGCCAGCAACGTCCCGGGACAGGGAACTAATGAAAAACTGTTTTTT.

This clone has only one observation. The V call is TRBV18, the J call TRBJ2-7; TRBD1 agrees at 8 bases. Germline-derived CDR1 and CDR2 are KGHSH and LQKENI. Trimming cost V 0 bases and J 2 bases; bases outside gene matches: 3. This CDR3 spans 15 amino acids. The chain's CDR3 is CASSPPDRGTYEQYF. CDR3 nucleotide sequence: TGTGCCAGCTCACCACCTGACAGGGGTACCTACGAGCAGTACTTC.

The rearrangement links TRBV2 to TRBJ2-6, with D perhaps matching TRBD2 (6 bases). V was pared by 4 bases and J by 2 bases, with 18 bases between. This CDR3 has 18 amino acids. The V gene's germline CDR1 is SNHLY and CDR2 FYNNEI. For the CDR3, the DNA is TGTGCCAGCAGTGGAAGGAACCTCGGGGGTACTGGGGCCAACGTCCTGACTTTC. This sequence encodes CASSGRNLGGTGANVLTF.

The chain links TRBV5-1 to TRBJ2-1, with 8 bases that match TRBD2. V was pared by 6 bases and J by 2 bases, with 1 base of the junction left unmatched. Germline V lookup: CDR1 SGHRS, CDR2 YFSETQ. The CDR3 is 13 amino acids. The CDR3 DNA reads as TGCGCCAGCAAGACTAGCGCCTACAATGAGCAGTTCTTC. It codes for CASKTSAYNEQFF.

This rearrangement joins TRBV11-2 to TRBJ1-1, with 12 bases aligning to TRBD1. Germline V lookup: CDR1 SGHAT, CDR2 FQNNGV. The V and J ends lost 1 base and 5 bases, in that order; junction bases with no gene match: 5. The CDR3 is 16 residues long. The CDR3 sequence: CASSLGDRGRRTEAFF. The CDR3 region has the DNA TGTGCCAGCAGCTTAGGGGACAGGGGGCGGAGGACTGAAGCTTTCTTT.

This rearrangement joins TRBV11-2 to TRBJ2-3; 14 bases map to TRBD2. Per the germline V gene, CDR1 is SGHAT and CDR2 is FQNNGV. After removal of 4 bases from V and 5 bases from J, the junction contained 14 bases not matched to a gene. The length of the CDR3 is 19 residues. The CDR3 region is CASSSAGTSGRYMGDTQYF. The CDR3 DNA is TGTGCCAGCAGCTCCGCCGGGACTAGCGGGAGATACATGGGAGATACGCAGTATTTT.

The chain couples TRBV5-1 to TRBJ2-1; 7 bases align to TRBD2. CDR1 is SGHRS, CDR2 YFSETQ, per germline. The CDR3 runs 14 residues. The J segment lost 6 bases and the V segment lost 0 bases, leaving 3 bases of the junction unmatched. The CDR3 is CASSLVTSVNEQFF. CDR3 nucleotide sequence: TGCGCCAGCAGCTTGGTAACTAGCGTCAATGAGCAGTTCTTC.

CDR3: CASSPDLSYNEQFF. The CDR3 nucleotides are TGTGCCAGCAGCCCAGACTTATCCTACAATGAGCAGTTCTTC. The chain carries TRBV7-8 and TRBJ2-1; D is unresolved. Germline lookup yields CDR1 SGHVS and CDR2 FQNEAQ. Between the trimmed V and J ends, which lost 5 bases and 1 base, there was a span of 9 bases. The CDR3 is made up of 14 amino acids.

This clone was observed once. The genes are TRBV27 and TRBJ2-2; the match to TRBD1 covers 7 bases. The CDR3 totals 17 residues. With 5 bases clipped from V and 0 bases from J, the junction kept 9 bases outside the gene matches. Germline values: CDR1 MNHEY, CDR2 SMNVEV (reference sequence). The CDR3: CASSRLPDRANTGELFF. The CDR3 bases are TGTGCCAGCAGTCGCCTCCCCGACAGGGCGAACACCGGGGAGCTGTTTTTT.

V is TRBV6-5 and J is TRBJ2-3; 9 bases align to TRBD1. CDR3 size: 14 residues. From germline, CDR1 is MNHEY and CDR2 SVGAGI. Losses at the gene ends were 10 bases for V and 2 bases for J; bases not matched to a gene: 7. DNA for the CDR3: TGTGCCATCGGAGACAGGGGGGTCACAGATACGCAGTATTTT. Translating gives CAIGDRGVTDTQYF.

V usage is TRBV2 and J usage is TRBJ2-3, with D perhaps TRBD1 (5 bases). Germline V CDR1 and CDR2: SNHLY, FYNNEI. Trimming took off 7 bases at V and 6 bases at J, with 11 bases between the two ends. The CDR3 spans 12 residues. CDR3 residues: CASTRVGDTQYF. CDR3 nucleotides: TGTGCCAGCACCAGGGTAGGGGATACGCAGTATTTT.

The chain employs TRBV5-1 and TRBJ1-4; D is ambiguous. Germline V CDR1 and CDR2: SGHRS, YFSETQ. Between the trimmed V and J ends, which lost 0 bases and 12 bases, there was a span of 12 bases. The CDR3 covers 13 residues. CDR3 sequence reads: CASSLAGLEQLFF. CDR3 in DNA: TGCGCCAGCAGCTTGGCTGGCCTGGAGCAACTGTTTTTT.

The J gene is TRBJ1-2, the V gene TRBV5-1, with 11 bases matching TRBD1. CDR1 is SGHRS, CDR2 YFSETQ, per germline. CDR3 size: 15 residues. V shed 0 bases, J shed 5 bases, and the junction held 3 bases outside the gene matches. The CDR3 protein is CASSLAGTGGYGYTF. The CDR3 DNA reads TGCGCCAGCAGCTTGGCCGGGACAGGGGGATATGGCTACACCTTC. The whole variable domain, remainder taken from reference TRBV5-1 and TRBJ1-2, is KAGVTQTPRYLIKTRGQQVTLSCSPISGHRSVSWYQQTPGQGLQFLFEYFSETQRNKGNFPGRFSGRQFSNSRSEMNVSTLELGDSALYLCASSLAGTGGYGYTFGSGTRLTVV.